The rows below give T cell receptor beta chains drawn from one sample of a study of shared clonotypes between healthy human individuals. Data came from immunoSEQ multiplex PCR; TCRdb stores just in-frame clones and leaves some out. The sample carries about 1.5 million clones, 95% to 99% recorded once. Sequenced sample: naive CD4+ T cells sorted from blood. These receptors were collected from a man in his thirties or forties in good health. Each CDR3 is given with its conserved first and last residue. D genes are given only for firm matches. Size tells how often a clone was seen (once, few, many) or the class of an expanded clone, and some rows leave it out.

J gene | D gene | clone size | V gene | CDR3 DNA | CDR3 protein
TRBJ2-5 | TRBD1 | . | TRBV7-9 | TGTGCCAGCAGCTCCCTTGGGACAGATCAAGAGACCCAGTACTTC | CASSSLGTDQETQYF
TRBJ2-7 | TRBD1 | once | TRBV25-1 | TGTGCCAGCAGTGAATACGGCGGGACAGGGGTCTTATACGAGCAGTACTTC | CASSEYGGTGVLYEQYF
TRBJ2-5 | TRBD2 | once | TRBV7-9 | TGTGCCAGCAGCCCGACTAGCGGGTGGGGGGAGACCCAGTACTTC | CASSPTSGWGETQYF
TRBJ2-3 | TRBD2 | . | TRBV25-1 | TGTGCCAGCAGTGAATACGGGACTAGCGGGAGGTCAGATACGCAGTATTTT | CASSEYGTSGRSDTQYF
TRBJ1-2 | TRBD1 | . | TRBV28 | TGTGCCAGCCAGGGACAGATCTATGGCTACACCTTC | CASQGQIYGYTF
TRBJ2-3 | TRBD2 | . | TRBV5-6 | TGTGCCAGCAGCGGCGGGAGGGCCGATACGCAGTATTTT | CASSGGRADTQYF
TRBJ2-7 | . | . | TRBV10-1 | TGCGCCAGCAGTGAGAGGGTTCCAGGGACGGCCGAGCAGTACTTC | CASSERVPGTAEQYF
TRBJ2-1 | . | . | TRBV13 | TGTGCCAGCAGCTTTTCGGGAGTCTATGAGCAGTTCTTC | CASSFSGVYEQFF
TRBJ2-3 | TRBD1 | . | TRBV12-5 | TGTGCTAGTGGTCCTGGACAGGGCTCAGATACGCAGTATTTT | CASGPGQGSDTQYF
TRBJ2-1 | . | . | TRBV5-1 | TGCGCCAGCAGCTTGTATCGGTCGTCCGATGAGCAGTTCTTC | CASSLYRSSDEQFF